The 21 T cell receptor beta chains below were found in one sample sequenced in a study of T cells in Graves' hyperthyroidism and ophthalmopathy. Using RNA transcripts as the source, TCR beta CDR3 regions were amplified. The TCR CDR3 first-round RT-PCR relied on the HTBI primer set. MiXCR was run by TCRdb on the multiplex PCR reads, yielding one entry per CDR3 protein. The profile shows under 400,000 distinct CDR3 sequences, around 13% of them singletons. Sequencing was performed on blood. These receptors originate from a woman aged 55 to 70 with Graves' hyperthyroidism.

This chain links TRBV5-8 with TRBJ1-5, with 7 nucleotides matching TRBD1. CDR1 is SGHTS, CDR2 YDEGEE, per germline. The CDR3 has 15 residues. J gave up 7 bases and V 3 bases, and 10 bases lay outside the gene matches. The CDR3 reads CASSSGTGAGQPQHF. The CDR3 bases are TGTGCCAGCAGCTCAGGAACAGGGGCAGGGCAGCCCCAGCATTTT.

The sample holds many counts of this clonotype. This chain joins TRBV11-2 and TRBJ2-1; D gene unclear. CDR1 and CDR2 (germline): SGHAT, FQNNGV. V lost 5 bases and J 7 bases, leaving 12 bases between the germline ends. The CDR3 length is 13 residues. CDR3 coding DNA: TGTGCCAGCAGCCAAAATCATGGGAATGAGCAGTTCTTC. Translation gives CASSQNHGNEQFF.

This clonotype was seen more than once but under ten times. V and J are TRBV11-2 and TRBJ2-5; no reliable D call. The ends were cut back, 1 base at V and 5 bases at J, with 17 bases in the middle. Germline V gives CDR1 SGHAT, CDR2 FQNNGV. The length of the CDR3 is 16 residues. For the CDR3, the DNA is TGTGCCAGCAGCTTAGTCCTGGCCGGTACGGCGGAGACCCAGTACTTC. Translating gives CASSLVLAGTAETQYF. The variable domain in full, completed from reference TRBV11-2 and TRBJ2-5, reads EAGVAQSPRYKIIEKRQSVAFWCNPISGHATLYWYQQILGQGPKLLIQFQNNGVVDDSQLPKDRFSAERLKGVDSTLKIQPAKLEDSAVYLCASSLVLAGTAETQYFGPGTRLLVL.

The CDR3 loop reads CASKTPRDRVTNEQFF. The CDR3 bases are TGTGCCAGCAAAACCCCCCGGGACAGGGTTACCAATGAGCAGTTCTTC. This sequence joins TRBV5-5 and TRBJ2-1; 9 nucleotides agree with TRBD1. The CDR3 spans 16 residues. Germline V gene data show CDR1 as SGHKS and CDR2 as YYEKEE (reference sequence). Trimming at V came to 6 bases and at J to 6 bases, leaving 13 bases not matched to a gene.

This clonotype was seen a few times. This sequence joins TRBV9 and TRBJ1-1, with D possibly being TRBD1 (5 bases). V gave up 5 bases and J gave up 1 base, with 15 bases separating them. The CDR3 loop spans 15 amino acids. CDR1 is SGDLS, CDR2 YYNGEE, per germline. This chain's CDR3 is CASSFFGGGNTEAFF. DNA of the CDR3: TGTGCCAGCAGTTTTTTTGGGGGGGGGAACACTGAAGCTTTCTTT.

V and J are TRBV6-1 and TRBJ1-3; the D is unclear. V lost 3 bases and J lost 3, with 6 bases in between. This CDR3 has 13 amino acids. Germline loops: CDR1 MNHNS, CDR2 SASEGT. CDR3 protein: CASSDPFGNTIYF. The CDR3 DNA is TGTGCCAGCAGTGATCCATTTGGAAACACCATATATTTT.

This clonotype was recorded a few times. This CDR3 reads CASSSWNQPQHF. CDR3 nucleotides: TGTGCCAGCAGTTCATGGAATCAGCCCCAGCATTTT. The chain employs TRBV12-3 or TRBV12-4 and TRBJ1-5; no reliable D call. The CDR3 extends over 12 amino acids. Trimming removed 4 bases at V and 4 bases at J, with 5 bases between.

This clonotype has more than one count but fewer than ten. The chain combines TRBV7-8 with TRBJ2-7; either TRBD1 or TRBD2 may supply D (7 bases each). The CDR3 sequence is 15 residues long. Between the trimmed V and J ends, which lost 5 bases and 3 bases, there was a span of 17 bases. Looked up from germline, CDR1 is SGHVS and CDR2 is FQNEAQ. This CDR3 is CASSRAGGLFYEQYF. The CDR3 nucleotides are TGTGCCAGCAGCAGAGCAGGGGGACTATTCTACGAGCAGTACTTC.

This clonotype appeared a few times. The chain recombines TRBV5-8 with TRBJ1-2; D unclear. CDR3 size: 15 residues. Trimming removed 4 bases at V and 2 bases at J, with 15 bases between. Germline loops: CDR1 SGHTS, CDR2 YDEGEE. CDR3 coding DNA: TGTGCCAGCAGCAGAACGGCCGGAAGAAACTATGGCTACACCTTC. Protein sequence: CASSRTAGRNYGYTF.

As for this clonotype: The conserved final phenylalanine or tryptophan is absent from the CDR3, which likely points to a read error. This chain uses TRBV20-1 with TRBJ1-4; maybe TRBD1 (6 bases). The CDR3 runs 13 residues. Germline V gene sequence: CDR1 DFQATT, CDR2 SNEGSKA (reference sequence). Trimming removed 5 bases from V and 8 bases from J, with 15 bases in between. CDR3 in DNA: TGCAGTGCTTCCCGGGGGGCAGGGGAAAAACTGTTTTGT. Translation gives CSASRGAGEKLFC.

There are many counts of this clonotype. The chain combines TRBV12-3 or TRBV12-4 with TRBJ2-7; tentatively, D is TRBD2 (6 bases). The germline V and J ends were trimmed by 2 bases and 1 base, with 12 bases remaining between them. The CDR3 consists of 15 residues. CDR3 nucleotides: TGTGCCAGCAGTTTACAGCGGGCAATATCCTACGAGCAGTACTTC. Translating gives CASSLQRAISYEQYF.

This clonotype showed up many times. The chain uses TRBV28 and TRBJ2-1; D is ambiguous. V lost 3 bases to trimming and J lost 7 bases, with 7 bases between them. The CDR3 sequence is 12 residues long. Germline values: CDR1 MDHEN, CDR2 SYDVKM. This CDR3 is CASSFSWNEQFF. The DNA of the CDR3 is TGTGCCAGCAGTTTCTCGTGGAATGAGCAGTTCTTC.

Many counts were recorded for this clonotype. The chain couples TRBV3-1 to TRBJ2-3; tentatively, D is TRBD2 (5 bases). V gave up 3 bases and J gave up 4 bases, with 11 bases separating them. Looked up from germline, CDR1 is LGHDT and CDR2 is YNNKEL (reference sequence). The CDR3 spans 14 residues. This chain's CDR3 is CASSQATDSDTQYF. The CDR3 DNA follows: TGTGCCAGCAGCCAGGCTACGGACTCAGATACGCAGTATTTT.

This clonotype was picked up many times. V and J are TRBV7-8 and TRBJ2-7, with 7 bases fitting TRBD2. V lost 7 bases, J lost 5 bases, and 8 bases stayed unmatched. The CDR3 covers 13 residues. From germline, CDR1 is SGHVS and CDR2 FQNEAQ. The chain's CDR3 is CASTLAAWHEQYF. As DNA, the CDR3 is TGTGCCAGCACCCTAGCGGCGTGGCACGAGCAGTACTTC.

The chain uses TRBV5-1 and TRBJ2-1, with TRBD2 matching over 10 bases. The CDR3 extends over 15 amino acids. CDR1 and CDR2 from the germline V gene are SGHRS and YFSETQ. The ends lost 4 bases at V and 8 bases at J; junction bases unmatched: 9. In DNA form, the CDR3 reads TGCGCCAGCAGCCCCCTAGCGGGAGAGATCGATGAGCAGTTCTTC. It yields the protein CASSPLAGEIDEQFF.

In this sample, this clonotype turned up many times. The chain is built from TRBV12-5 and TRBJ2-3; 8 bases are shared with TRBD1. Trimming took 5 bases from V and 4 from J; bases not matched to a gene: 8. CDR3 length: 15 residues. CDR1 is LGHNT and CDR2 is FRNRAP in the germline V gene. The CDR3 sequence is CASGPWTGWADTQYF. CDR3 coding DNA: TGTGCTAGTGGTCCCTGGACAGGGTGGGCAGATACGCAGTATTTT.

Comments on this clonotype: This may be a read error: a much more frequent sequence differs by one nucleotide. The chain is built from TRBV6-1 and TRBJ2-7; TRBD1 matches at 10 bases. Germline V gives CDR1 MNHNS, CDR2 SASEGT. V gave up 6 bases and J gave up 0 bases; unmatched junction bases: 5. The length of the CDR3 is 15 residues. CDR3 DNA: TGTGCCAGCAGGCCGGGACAGGGGAGCTCCTACGAGCAGTACTTC. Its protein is CASRPGQGSSYEQYF.

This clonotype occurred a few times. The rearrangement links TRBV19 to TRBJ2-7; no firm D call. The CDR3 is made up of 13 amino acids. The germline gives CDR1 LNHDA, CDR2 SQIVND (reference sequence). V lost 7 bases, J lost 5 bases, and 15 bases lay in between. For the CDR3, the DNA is TGTGCCAGTACCCATCCAGGTCTTGACGAGCAGTACTTC. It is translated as CASTHPGLDEQYF.

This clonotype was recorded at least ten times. This CDR3 reads CASRGQGRVSPLHF. In nucleotides, the CDR3 is TGTGCCAGCAGGGGACAGGGGCGGGTTTCACCCCTCCACTTT. The chain couples TRBV27 to TRBJ1-6; 10 nucleotides align to TRBD1. CDR1 and CDR2 from the germline V gene are MNHEY and SMNVEV (reference sequence). The V and J ends lost 6 bases and 9 bases, in that order; junction bases with no gene match: 5. This CDR3 contains 14 residues.

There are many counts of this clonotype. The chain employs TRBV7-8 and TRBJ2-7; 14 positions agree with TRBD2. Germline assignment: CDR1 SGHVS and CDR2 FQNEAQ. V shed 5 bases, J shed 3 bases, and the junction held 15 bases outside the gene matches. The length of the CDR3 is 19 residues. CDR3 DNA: TGTGCCAGCAGCGCGGGACTAGCGGGAGTATTGGGGGGGAGCTACGAGCAGTACTTC. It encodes CASSAGLAGVLGGSYEQYF.

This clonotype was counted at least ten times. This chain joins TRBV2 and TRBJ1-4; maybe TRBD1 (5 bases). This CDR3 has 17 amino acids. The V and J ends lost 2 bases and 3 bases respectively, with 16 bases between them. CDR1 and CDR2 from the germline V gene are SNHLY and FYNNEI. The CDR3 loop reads CASSERGLGGSNEKLFF. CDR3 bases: TGTGCCAGCAGTGAAAGGGGACTGGGGGGATCTAATGAAAAACTGTTTTTT.